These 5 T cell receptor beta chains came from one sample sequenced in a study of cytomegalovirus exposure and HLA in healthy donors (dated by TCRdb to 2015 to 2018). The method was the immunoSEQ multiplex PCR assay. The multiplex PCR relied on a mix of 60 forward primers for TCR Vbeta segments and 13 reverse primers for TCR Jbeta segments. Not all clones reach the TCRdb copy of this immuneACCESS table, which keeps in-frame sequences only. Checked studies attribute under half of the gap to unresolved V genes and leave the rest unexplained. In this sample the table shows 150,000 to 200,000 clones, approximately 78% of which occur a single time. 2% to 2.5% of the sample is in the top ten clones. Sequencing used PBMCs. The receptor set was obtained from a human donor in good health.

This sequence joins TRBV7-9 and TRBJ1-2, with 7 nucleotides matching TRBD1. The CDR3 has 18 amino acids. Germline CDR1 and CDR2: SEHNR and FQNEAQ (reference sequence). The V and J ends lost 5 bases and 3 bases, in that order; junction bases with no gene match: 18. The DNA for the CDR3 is TGTGCCAGCAGCCCAGGAGTACCTCTGAGAGGGGGCGACTATGGCTACACCTTC. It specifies CASSPGVPLRGGDYGYTF.

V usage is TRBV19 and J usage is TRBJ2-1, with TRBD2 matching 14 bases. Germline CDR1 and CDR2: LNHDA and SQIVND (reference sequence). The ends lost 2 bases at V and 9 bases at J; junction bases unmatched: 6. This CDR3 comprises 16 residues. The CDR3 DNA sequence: TGTGCCAGTAGTATAATGAGGACTAGCGGGGGGAGTGAGCAGTTCTTC. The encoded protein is CASSIMRTSGGSEQFF. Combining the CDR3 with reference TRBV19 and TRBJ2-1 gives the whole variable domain DGGITQSPKYLFRKEGQNVTLSCEQNLNHDAMYWYRQDPGQGLRLIYYSQIVNDFQKGDIAEGYSVSREKKESFPLTVTSAQKNPTAFYLCASSIMRTSGGSEQFFGPGTRLTVL.

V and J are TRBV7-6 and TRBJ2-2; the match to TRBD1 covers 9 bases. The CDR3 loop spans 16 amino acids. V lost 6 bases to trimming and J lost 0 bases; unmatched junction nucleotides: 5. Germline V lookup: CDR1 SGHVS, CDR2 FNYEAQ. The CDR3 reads CASSQQGATNTGELFF. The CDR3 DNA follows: TGTGCCAGCAGTCAACAGGGGGCAACGAACACCGGGGAGCTGTTTTTT.

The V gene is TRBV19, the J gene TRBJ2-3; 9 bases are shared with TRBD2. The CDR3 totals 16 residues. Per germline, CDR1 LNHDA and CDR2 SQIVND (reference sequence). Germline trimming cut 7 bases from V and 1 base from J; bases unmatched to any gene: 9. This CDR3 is CASTRIAGAGTDTQYF. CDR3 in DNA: TGTGCCAGTACCCGAATAGCGGGGGCGGGCACAGATACGCAGTATTTT. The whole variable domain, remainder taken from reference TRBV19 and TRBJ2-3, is DGGITQSPKYLFRKEGQNVTLSCEQNLNHDAMYWYRQDPGQGLRLIYYSQIVNDFQKGDIAEGYSVSREKKESFPLTVTSAQKNPTAFYLCASTRIAGAGTDTQYFGPGTRLTVL.

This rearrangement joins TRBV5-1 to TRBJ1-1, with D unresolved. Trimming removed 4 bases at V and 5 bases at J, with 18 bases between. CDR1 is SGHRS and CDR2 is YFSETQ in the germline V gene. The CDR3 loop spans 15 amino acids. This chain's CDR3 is CASSPSSSGLTEAFF. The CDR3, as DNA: TGCGCCAGCAGCCCGTCGAGTAGTGGGCTGACTGAAGCTTTCTTT.